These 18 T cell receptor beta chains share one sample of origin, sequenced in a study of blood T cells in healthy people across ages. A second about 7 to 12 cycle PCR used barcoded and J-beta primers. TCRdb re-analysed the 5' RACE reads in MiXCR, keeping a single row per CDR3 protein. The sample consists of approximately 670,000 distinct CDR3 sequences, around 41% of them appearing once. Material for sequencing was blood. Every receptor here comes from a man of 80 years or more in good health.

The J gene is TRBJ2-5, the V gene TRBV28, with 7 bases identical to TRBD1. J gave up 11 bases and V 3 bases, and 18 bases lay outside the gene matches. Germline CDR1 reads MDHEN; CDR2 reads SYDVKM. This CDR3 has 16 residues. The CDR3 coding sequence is TGTGCCAGCAGTTTCCACCGGGACAGAAAAAACAATGAGCAGTACTTC. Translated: CASSFHRDRKNNEQYF.

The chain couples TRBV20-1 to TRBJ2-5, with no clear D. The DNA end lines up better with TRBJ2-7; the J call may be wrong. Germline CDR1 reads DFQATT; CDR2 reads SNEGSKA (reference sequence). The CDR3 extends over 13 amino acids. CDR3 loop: CSAPGGTTYEQYF. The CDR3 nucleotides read TGCAGTGCCCCAGGCGGCACTACATACGAGCAGTACTTC.

The CDR3 bases are TGTGCCAGCAGCCAAGGGACGACTAGCGGGGGTGGGGAGACCCAGTACTTC. This sequence encodes CASSQGTTSGGGETQYF. The chain joins TRBV3-1 to TRBJ2-5; 12 bases align to TRBD2. CDR1 is LGHDT and CDR2 is YNNKEL in the germline V gene (reference sequence). J gave up 5 bases and V 1 base, and 8 bases lay outside the gene matches. The CDR3 is made up of 17 amino acids.

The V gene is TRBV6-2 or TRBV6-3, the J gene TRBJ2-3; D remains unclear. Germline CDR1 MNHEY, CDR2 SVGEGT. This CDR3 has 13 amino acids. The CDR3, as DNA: TGTCCCTGGCCGACTGCTGGCACAGATACGCAGTATTTT. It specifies CPWPTAGTDTQYF.

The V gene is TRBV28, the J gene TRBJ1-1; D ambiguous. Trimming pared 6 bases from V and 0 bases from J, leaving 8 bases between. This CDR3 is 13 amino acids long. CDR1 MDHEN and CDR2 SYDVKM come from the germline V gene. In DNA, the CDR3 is TGTGCCAGCAGAACAGTCTTGAACACTGAAGCTTTCTTT. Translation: CASRTVLNTEAFF.

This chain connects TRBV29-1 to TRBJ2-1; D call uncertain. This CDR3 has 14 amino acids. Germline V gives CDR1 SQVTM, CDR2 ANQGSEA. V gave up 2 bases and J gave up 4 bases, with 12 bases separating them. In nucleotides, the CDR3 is TGCAGCGTTGAAAAGTCAGGAGCTTACAATGAGCAGTTCTTC. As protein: CSVEKSGAYNEQFF.

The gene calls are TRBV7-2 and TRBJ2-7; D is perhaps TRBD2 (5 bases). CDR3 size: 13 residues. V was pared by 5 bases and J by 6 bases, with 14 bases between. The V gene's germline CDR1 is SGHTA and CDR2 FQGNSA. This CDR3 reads CASSPTFGLEQYF. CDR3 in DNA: TGTGCCAGCAGCCCTACCTTTGGACTCGAGCAGTACTTC.

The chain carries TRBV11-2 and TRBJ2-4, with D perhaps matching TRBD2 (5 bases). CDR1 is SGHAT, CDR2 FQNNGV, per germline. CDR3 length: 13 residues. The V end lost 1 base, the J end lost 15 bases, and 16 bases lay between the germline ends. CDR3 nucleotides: TGTGCCAGCAGCTTAGGGTCGTCGAGGAGGTTGTACTTC. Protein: CASSLGSSRRLYF.

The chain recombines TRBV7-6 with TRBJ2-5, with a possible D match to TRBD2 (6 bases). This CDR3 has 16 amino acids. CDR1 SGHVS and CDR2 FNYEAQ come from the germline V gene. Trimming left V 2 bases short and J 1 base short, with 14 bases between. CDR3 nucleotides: TGTGCCAGCAGCTTAATACCGACCGGGGGCCAAGAGACCCAGTACTTC. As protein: CASSLIPTGGQETQYF. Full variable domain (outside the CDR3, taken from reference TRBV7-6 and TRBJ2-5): GAGVSQSPRYKVTKRGQDVALRCDPISGHVSLYWYRQALGQGPEFLTYFNYEAQQDKSGLPNDRFSAERPEGSISTLTIQRTEQRDSAMYRCASSLIPTGGQETQYFGPGTRLLVL.

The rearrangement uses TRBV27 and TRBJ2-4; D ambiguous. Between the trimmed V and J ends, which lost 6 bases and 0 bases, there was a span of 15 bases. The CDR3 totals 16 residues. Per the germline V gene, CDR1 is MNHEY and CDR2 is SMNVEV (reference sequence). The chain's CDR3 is CASSSTIVLAKNIQYF. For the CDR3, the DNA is TGTGCCAGCAGCAGCACCATAGTTCTAGCCAAAAACATTCAGTACTTC.

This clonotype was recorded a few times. The CDR3 is CSASEAGVRTGELFF. CDR3 sequence (DNA): TGCAGTGCTAGTGAAGCGGGAGTGAGGACCGGGGAGCTGTTTTTT. J is TRBJ2-2 and V is TRBV20-1; 8 nucleotides agree with TRBD2. With 3 bases clipped from V and 5 bases from J, the junction kept 8 bases outside the gene matches. CDR3 length: 15 amino acids. Per the germline V gene, CDR1 is DFQATT and CDR2 is SNEGSKA (reference sequence).

CDR3 region: CSARDQDGAYNEQFF. Here the CDR3 DNA reads TGCAGTGCTAGAGATCAGGATGGGGCCTACAATGAGCAGTTCTTC. The chain links TRBV20-1 to TRBJ2-1; D ambiguous. Looked up from germline, CDR1 is DFQATT and CDR2 is SNEGSKA (reference sequence). V was clipped by 0 bases and J by 2 bases, with 11 bases between them. The CDR3 is made up of 15 amino acids.

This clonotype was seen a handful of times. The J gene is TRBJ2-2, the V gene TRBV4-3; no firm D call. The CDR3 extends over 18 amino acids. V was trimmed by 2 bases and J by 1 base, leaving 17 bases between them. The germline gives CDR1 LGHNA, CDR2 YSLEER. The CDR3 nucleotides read TGCGCCAGCAGCCAACTCTCGAGGAAGATTTTGAACACCGGGGAGCTGTTTTTT. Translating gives CASSQLSRKILNTGELFF.

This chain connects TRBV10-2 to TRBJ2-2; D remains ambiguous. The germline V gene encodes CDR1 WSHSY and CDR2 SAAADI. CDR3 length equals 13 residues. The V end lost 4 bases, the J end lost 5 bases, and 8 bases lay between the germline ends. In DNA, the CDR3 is TGCGCCAGCAGTGCGGCTCAGACCGGGGAGCTGTTTTTT. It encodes CASSAAQTGELFF.

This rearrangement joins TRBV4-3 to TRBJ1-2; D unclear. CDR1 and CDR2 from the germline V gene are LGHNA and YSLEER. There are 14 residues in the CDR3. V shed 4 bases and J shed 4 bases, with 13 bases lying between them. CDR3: CASSPRTVGYGYTF. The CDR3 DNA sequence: TGCGCCAGCAGCCCCAGGACCGTCGGCTATGGCTACACCTTC.

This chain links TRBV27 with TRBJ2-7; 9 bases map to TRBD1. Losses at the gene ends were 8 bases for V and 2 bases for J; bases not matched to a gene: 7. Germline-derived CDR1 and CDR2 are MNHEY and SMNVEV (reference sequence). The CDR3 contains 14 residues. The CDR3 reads CASGRTGVTYEQYF. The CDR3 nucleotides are TGTGCCAGCGGGCGGACAGGGGTCACCTACGAGCAGTACTTC.

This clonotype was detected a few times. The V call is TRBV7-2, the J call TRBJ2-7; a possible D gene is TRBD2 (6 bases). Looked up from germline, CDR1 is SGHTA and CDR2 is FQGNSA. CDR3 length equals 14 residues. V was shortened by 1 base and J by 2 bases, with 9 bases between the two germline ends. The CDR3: CASSLGRGTYEQYF. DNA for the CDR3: TGTGCCAGCAGCTTAGGGAGGGGTACCTACGAGCAGTACTTC.

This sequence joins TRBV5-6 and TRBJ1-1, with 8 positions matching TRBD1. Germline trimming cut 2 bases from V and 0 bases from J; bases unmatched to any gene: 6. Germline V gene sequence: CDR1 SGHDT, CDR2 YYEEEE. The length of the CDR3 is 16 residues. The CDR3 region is CASSFWTGLMNTEAFF. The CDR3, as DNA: TGTGCCAGCAGCTTCTGGACAGGGTTGATGAACACTGAAGCTTTCTTT. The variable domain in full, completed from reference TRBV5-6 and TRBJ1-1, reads DAGVTQSPTHLIKTRGQQVTLRCSPKSGHDTVSWYQQALGQGPQFIFQYYEEEERQRGNFPDRFSGHQFPNYSSELNVNALLLGDSALYLCASSFWTGLMNTEAFFGQGTRLTVV.